This is a list of T cell receptor beta chains from one sample in a study of neurological immune-mediated disorders. One entry per CDR3 protein results from TCRdb running MiXCR on the 5' RACE reads. Among under 80,000 distinct CDR3 sequences, approximately 5.2% were seen once, and the ten largest hold 2.8%. The sample comprised PBMCs. These receptors all come from a woman aged 25 to 39 with multiple sclerosis. CDR3s include the opening cysteine and the closing phenylalanine or tryptophan. A D gene is named only where the DNA matches it firmly. Rows may omit the clone size; those that give it use once, few, many or a size class.

size	V	J	D	CDR3	DNA
many	TRBV7-2	TRBJ2-5	TRBD1	CASSLTGQVQETQYF	TGTGCCAGCAGCCTAACCGGACAGGTCCAAGAGACCCAGTACTTC
many	TRBV20-1	TRBJ2-5	NA	CSAKTVGRSETQYF	TGCAGTGCCAAAACAGTAGGCCGTTCGGAGACCCAGTACTTC
many	TRBV28	TRBJ1-5	NA	CASSLRVRDQPQHF	TGTGCCAGCAGTTTACGGGTACGGGATCAGCCCCAGCATTTT
many	TRBV20-1	TRBJ2-7	TRBD1	CSAWDSLKVYEQYF	TGCAGTGCCTGGGACAGCCTTAAGGTTTACGAGCAGTACTTC
many	TRBV5-5	TRBJ2-7	TRBD2	CASSSASGAYEQYF	TGTGCCAGCAGCTCCGCTAGCGGGGCCTACGAGCAGTACTTC
many	TRBV2	TRBJ2-6	NA	CASTSTDSGANVLTF	TGTGCCAGCACTTCGACCGACTCTGGGGCCAACGTCCTGACTTTC
many	TRBV12-3/TRBV12-4	TRBJ2-3	NA	CASRKLEDTQYF	TGTGCCAGCAGAAAGCTGGAAGATACGCAGTATTTT
many	TRBV7-2	TRBJ1-5	NA	CASSDHNAGLGQPQHF	TGTGCCAGCAGCGACCACAACGCAGGGCTCGGTCAGCCCCAGCATTTT
many	TRBV20-1	TRBJ2-3	NA	CSAIGPGGAGTQYF	TGCAGTGCTATCGGTCCCGGGGGCGCCGGTACGCAGTATTTT
NA	TRBV11-2	TRBJ2-1	TRBD1	CASSLRDRGHEQFF	TGTGCCAGCAGCTTACGGGACAGGGGACATGAGCAGTTCTTC
many	TRBV20-1	TRBJ2-7	NA	CSASAGRPYEQYF	TGCAGTGCCTCGGCGGGGAGGCCTTACGAGCAGTACTTC
NA	TRBV5-8	TRBJ2-4	TRBD2	CASSLEVRGAPREKNIQYF	TGTGCCAGCAGCTTGGAGGTGCGGGGGGCCCCAAGAGAGAAAAACATTCAGTACTTC
few	TRBV20-1	TRBJ1-4	NA	CSAPLAVQMREKLFF	TGCAGTGCTCCTTTGGCGGTCCAAATGCGCGAAAAACTGTTTTTT
many	TRBV5-6	TRBJ1-4	TRBD1	CASSLSRGRAVTNEKLFF	TGTGCCAGCAGCTTGTCAAGGGGGCGCGCCGTGACTAATGAAAAACTGTTTTTT
NA	TRBV10-2	TRBJ1-3	NA	CASSESPGSKPTIYF	TGCGCCAGCAGTGAGTCGCCAGGGTCCAAACCAACCATATATTTT
many	TRBV6-4	TRBJ2-1	TRBD1	CASSGGMWDEQFF	TGTGCCAGTTCAGGGGGTATGTGGGATGAGCAGTTCTTC
many	TRBV11-3	TRBJ2-1	NA	CASNLLRENEQFF	TGTGCCAGCAACCTCCTCAGGGAGAATGAGCAGTTCTTC
many	TRBV10-2	TRBJ2-7	NA	CASSEGSKPYEQYF	TGCGCCAGCAGTGAGGGGTCAAAACCCTACGAGCAGTACTTC
many	TRBV7-2	TRBJ2-7	TRBD1	CASSLLQGGEQYF	TGTGCCAGCAGCTTACTACAGGGGGGCGAGCAGTACTTC
many	TRBV28	TRBJ2-7	NA	CASSYGKNSYEQYF	TGTGCCAGCAGTTATGGGAAGAACTCCTACGAGCAGTACTTC
many	TRBV20-1	TRBJ1-5	TRBD1	CSALSDRADQPQHF	TGCAGTGCTTTAAGTGACAGGGCGGATCAGCCCCAGCATTTT
NA	TRBV5-5	TRBJ1-5	TRBD1	CASSLGQGRNNQPQHF	TGTGCCAGCAGCTTGGGACAGGGTCGGAACAATCAGCCCCAGCATTTT
many	TRBV5-5	TRBJ2-7	NA	CASSLEGGRWNYEQYF	TGTGCCAGCAGCTTGGAGGGGGGGCGGTGGAACTACGAGCAGTACTTC
many	TRBV24-1	TRBJ2-1	NA	CATSEDSLEQFF	TGTGCCACCAGTGAAGACTCCCTTGAGCAGTTCTTC
many	TRBV20-1	TRBJ2-4	NA	CSASGAGNIQYF	TGCAGTGCTAGCGGGGCAGGAAACATTCAGTACTTC
many	TRBV10-2	TRBJ2-7	NA	CASSEVGYEQYF	TGCGCCAGCAGTGAGGTGGGCTACGAGCAGTACTTC
NA	TRBV5-1	TRBJ2-5	NA	CASSLETGRSETQYF	TGCGCCAGCAGCTTAGAGACAGGGAGGTCGGAGACCCAGTACTTC
many	TRBV13	TRBJ2-7	TRBD2	CASSLTGLATYEQYF	TGTGCCAGCAGCCTCACGGGACTAGCGACCTACGAGCAGTACTTC
few	TRBV20-1	TRBJ2-1	TRBD2	CSASGVGGTSDEQFF	TGCAGTGCTAGTGGGGTCGGGGGGACTTCGGATGAGCAGTTCTTC
NA	TRBV5-1	TRBJ2-1	TRBD1	CASSLEGQDYNEQFF	TGCGCCAGCAGCTTGGAGGGACAGGATTACAATGAGCAGTTCTTC
few	TRBV3-1	TRBJ1-6	NA	CASSRLNPGNSPLHF	TGTGCCAGCAGCCGACTAAATCCCGGAAATTCACCCCTCCACTTT
many	TRBV12-3/TRBV12-4	TRBJ2-5	TRBD2	CASGTSGERLGETQYF	TGTGCCAGCGGGACTAGCGGGGAACGGTTAGGGGAGACCCAGTACTTC